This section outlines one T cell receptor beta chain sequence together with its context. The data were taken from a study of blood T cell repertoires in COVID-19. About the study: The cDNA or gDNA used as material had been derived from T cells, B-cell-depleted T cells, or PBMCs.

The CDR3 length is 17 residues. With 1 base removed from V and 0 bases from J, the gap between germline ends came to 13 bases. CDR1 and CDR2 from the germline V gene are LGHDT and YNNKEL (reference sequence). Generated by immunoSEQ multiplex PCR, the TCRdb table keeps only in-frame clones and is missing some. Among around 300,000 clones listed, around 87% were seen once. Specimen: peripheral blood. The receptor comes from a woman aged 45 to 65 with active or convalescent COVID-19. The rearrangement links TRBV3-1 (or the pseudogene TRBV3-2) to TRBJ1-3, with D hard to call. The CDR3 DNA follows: TGTGCCAGCAGCCAAGTTTTAGTATCAAGCTCTGGAAACACCATATATTTT. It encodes CASSQVLVSSSGNTIYF.